These 3 T cell receptor beta chains originate from one sample sequenced in a study of PD-L1 blockade in urothelial cancer. Sample time point: peripheral blood 6 weeks after treatment start. Using immunoSEQ multiplex PCR, the repertoire was profiled, and TCRdb retains in-frame clones only, with some absent. The table has fewer than 90,000 clones, 80% to 95% seen once. Sequencing was performed on PBMCs, taken around atezolizumab (anti-PD-L1) treatment. All receptors derive from a woman older than 75 with urothelial cancer.

This sequence joins TRBV15 and TRBJ2-1, with TRBD2 as a possible D gene (7 bases). CDR3 length: 16 residues. Germline assignment: CDR1 LNHNV and CDR2 YYDKDF (reference sequence). Trimming took 0 bases from V and 6 from J, leaving 15 bases between them. The CDR3 region is CATSREGGAGGNEQFF. CDR3 nucleotide sequence: TGTGCCACCAGCAGAGAAGGGGGGGCCGGAGGCAATGAGCAGTTCTTC.

The rearrangement uses TRBV28 and TRBJ1-1; TRBD1 is a possible D gene (5 bases). Germline V gene lookup returns CDR1 MDHEN and CDR2 SYDVKM. There are 14 residues in the CDR3. V dropped 2 bases and J dropped 5 bases, with 12 bases sitting between them. CDR3 sequence reads: CASSLPGSRTEAFF. The CDR3, as DNA: TGTGCCAGCAGTTTACCAGGGTCGAGGACTGAAGCTTTCTTT.

The chain joins TRBV7-2 to TRBJ1-4; TRBD1 aligns across 8 bases. Germline lookup yields CDR1 SGHTA and CDR2 FQGNSA. Unmatched junction bases numbered 5, after V lost 5 bases and J lost 0 bases. The CDR3 loop spans 16 amino acids. The CDR3 nucleotides are TGTGCCAGCAGCCCGCAGACAGGGGCAACTAATGAAAAACTGTTTTTT. Amino acid sequence: CASSPQTGATNEKLFF.